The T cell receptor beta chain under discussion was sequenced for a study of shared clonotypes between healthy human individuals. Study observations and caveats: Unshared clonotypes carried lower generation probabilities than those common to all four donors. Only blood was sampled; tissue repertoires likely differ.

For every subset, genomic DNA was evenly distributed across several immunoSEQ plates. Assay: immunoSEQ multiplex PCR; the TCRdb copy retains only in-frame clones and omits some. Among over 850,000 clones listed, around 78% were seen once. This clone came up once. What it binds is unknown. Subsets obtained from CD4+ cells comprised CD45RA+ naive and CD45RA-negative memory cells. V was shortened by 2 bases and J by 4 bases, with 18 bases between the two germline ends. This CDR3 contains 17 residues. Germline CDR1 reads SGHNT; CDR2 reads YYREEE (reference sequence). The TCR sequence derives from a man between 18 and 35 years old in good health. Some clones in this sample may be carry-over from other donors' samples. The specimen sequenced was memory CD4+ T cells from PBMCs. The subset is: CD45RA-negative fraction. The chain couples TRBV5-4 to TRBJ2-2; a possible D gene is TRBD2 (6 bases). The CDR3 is CASSFPSSPGGTGELFF. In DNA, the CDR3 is TGTGCCAGCAGCTTTCCCTCCAGCCCCGGGGGCACCGGGGAGCTGTTTTTT.